This T cell receptor (beta chain) was identified during a study of CXCR3-negative and CXCR3-positive naive CD8 T cells. Study-level results: CD5 surface expression was similar among naive subsets, and TCR strength was estimated by inference from TRB CDR3 properties.

Germline V gene data show CDR1 as SQVTM and CDR2 as ANQGSEA. This CDR3 is built from 11 residues. Worth noting for this clonotype: Antigen: not known.

All TRB cDNA libraries came from 5' RACE performed with UMI labels. TCRdb reprocessed the 5' RACE reads, with one entry per CDR3 protein and no DNA. Its table records about 28,000 distinct CDR3 sequences. This rearrangement joins TRBV29-1 to TRBJ1-2. The specimen was memory CD8+ T cells from blood. The clonotype was recovered from a human donor in good health. Some clones in this sample may be carry-over from other donors' samples. The CDR3 sequence: CSVENIYGYTF.